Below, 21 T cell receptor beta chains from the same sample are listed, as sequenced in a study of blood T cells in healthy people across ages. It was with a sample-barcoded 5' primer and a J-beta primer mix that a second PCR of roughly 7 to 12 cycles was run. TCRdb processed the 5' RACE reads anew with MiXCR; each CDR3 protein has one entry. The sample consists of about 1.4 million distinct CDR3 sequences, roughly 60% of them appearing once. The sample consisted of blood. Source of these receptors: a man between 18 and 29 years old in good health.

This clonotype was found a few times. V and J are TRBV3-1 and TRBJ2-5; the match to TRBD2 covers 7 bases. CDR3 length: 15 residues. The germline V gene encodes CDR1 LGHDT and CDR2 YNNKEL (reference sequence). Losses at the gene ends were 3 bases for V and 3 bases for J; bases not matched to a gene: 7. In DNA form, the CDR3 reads TGTGCCAGCAGCCAGGAAGGTGGGGGGGAAGAGACCCAGTACTTC. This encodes CASSQEGGGEETQYF.

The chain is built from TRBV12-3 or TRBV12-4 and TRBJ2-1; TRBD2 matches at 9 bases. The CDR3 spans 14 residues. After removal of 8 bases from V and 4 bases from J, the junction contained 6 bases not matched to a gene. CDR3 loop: CASRGREGYNEQFF. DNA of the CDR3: TGTGCCAGCCGCGGGCGGGAGGGATACAATGAGCAGTTCTTC.

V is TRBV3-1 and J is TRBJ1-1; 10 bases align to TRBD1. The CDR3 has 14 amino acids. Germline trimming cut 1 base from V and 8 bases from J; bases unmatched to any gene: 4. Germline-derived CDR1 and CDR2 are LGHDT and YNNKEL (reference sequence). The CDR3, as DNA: TGTGCCAGCAGCCAAGCTGACAGGGGGCGGGAAGCTTTCTTT. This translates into CASSQADRGREAFF.

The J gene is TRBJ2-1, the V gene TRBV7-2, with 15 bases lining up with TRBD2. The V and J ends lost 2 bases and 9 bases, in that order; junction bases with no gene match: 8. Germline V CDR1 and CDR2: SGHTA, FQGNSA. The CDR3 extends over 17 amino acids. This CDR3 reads CASSLSPGLAGGGEQFF. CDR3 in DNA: TGTGCCAGCAGCTTATCCCCGGGACTAGCGGGAGGTGGTGAGCAGTTCTTC.

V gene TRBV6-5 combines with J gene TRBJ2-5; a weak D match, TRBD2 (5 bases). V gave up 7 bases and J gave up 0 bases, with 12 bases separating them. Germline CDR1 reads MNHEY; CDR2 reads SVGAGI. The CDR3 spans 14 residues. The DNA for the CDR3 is TGTGCCAGCAAACTCACGGGGTACCAAGAGACCCAGTACTTC. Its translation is CASKLTGYQETQYF.

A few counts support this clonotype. CDR3 in DNA: TGTGCCAGCAATATCAGAACCGGACAGGGGGATAACTATGGCTACACCTTC. Amino acid sequence: CASNIRTGQGDNYGYTF. This chain joins TRBV21-1 and TRBJ1-2; TRBD1, as called in the table, went unchecked against the DNA. TRBV21-1 is shown as a pseudogene. The CDR3 is 17 residues long.

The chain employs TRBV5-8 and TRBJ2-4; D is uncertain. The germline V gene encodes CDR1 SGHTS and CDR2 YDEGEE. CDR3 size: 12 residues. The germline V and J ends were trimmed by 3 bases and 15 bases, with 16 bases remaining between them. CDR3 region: CASSSPTSSSYF. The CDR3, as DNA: TGTGCCAGCAGCTCACCGACTTCAAGTTCGTACTTC. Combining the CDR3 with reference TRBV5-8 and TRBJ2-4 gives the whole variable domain EAGVTQSPTHLIKTRGQQATLRCSPISGHTSVYWYQQALGLGLQFLLWYDEGEERNRGNFPPRFSGRQFPNYSSELNVNALELEDSALYLCASSSPTSSSYFGAGTRLSVL.

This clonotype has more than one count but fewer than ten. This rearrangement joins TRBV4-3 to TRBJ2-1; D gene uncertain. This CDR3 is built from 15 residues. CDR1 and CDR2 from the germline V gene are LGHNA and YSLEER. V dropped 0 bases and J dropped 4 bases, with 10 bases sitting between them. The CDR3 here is CASSQELRVYNEQFF. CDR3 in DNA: TGCGCCAGCAGCCAAGAGTTAAGGGTTTACAATGAGCAGTTCTTC.

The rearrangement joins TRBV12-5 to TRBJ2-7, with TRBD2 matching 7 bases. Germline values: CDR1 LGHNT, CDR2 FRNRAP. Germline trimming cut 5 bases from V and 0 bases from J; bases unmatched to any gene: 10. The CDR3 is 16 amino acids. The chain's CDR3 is CASGPRSSGLSYEQYF. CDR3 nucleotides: TGTGCTAGTGGTCCCAGGTCTAGCGGCCTCTCCTACGAGCAGTACTTC.

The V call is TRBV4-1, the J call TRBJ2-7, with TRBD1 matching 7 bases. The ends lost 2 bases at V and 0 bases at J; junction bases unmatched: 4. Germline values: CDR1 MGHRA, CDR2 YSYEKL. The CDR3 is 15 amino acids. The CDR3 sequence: CASSQTDRVSYEQYF. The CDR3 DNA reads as TGCGCCAGCAGCCAAACCGACAGGGTCTCCTACGAGCAGTACTTC.

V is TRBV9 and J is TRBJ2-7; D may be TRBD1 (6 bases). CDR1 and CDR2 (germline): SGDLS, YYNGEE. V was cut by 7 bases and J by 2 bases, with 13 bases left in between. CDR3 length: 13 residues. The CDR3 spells CASGTDSAYEQYF. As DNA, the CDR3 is TGTGCCAGCGGGACGGACAGCGCCTACGAGCAGTACTTC. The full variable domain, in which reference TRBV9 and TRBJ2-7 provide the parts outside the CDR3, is DSGVTQTPKHLITATGQRVTLRCSPRSGDLSVYWYQQSLDQGLQFLIQYYNGEERAKGNILERFSAQQFPDLHSELNLSSLELGDSALYFCASGTDSAYEQYFGPGTRLTVT.

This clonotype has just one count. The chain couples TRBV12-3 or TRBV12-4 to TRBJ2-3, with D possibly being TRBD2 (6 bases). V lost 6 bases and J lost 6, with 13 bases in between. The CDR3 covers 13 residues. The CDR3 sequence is CASSHTSYDTQYF. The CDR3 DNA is TGTGCCAGCAGCCATACTAGCTACGATACGCAGTATTTT.

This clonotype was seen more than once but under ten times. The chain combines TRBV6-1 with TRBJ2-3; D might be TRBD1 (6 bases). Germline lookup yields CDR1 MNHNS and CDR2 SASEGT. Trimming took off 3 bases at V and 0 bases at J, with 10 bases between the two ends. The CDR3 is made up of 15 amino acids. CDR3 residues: CASSEDRPSTDTQYF. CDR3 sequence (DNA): TGTGCCAGCAGTGAGGACAGACCTAGCACAGATACGCAGTATTTT.

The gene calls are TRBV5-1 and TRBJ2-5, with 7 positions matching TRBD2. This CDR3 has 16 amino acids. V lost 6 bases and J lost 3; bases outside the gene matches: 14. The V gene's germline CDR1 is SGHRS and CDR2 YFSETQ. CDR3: CASTSLFGEGEETQYF. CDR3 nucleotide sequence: TGCGCCAGCACCTCTTTGTTTGGGGAGGGCGAAGAGACCCAGTACTTC. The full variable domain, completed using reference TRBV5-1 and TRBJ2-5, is KAGVTQTPRYLIKTRGQQVTLSCSPISGHRSVSWYQQTPGQGLQFLFEYFSETQRNKGNFPGRFSGRQFSNSRSEMNVSTLELGDSALYLCASTSLFGEGEETQYFGPGTRLLVL.

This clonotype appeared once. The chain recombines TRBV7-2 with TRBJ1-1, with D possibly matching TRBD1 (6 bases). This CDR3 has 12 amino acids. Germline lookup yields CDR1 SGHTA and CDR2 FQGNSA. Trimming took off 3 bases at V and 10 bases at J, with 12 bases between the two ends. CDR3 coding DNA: TGTGCCAGCAGCTTCCTGTTGGGGGCAGCTTTCTTT. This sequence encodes CASSFLLGAAFF.

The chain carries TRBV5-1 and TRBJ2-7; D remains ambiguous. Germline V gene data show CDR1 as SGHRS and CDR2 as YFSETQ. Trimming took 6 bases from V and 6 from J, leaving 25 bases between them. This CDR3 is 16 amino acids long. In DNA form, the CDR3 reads TGCGCCAGCACCCCACTCCCCAGGAATGAATATGGCGAGCAGTACTTC. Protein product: CASTPLPRNEYGEQYF.

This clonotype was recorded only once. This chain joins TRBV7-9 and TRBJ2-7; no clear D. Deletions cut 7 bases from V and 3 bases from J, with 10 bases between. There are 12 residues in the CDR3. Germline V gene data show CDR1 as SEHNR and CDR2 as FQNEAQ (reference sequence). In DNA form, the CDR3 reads TGTGCCAGCAACTCCTCCGGCTACGAGCAGTACTTC. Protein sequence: CASNSSGYEQYF.

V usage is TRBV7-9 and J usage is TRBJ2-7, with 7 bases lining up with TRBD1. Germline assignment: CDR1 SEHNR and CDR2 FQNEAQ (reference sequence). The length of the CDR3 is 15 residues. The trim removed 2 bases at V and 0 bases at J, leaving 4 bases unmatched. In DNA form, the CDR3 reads TGTGCCAGCAGCTTATGGGACAGACTCTCCTACGAGCAGTACTTC. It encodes CASSLWDRLSYEQYF.

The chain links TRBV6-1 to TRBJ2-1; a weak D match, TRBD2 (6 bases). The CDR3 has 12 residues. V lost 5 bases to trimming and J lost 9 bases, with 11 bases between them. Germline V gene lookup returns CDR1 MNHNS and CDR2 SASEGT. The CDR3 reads CASSTAGSEQFF. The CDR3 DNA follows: TGTGCCAGCAGTACCGCGGGGAGTGAGCAGTTCTTC.

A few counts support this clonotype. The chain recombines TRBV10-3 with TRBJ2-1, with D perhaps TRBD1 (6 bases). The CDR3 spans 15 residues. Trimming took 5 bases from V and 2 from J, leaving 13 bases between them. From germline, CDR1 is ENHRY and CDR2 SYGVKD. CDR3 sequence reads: CAISSSDRAYNEQFF. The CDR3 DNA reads TGTGCCATCAGTTCTTCGGACAGAGCCTACAATGAGCAGTTCTTC.

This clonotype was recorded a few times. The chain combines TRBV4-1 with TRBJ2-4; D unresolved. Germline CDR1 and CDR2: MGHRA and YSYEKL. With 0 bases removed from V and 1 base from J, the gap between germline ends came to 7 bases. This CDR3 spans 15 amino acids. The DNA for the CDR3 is TGCGCCAGCAGCCAAGATACGGATGCCAAAAACATTCAGTACTTC. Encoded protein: CASSQDTDAKNIQYF.